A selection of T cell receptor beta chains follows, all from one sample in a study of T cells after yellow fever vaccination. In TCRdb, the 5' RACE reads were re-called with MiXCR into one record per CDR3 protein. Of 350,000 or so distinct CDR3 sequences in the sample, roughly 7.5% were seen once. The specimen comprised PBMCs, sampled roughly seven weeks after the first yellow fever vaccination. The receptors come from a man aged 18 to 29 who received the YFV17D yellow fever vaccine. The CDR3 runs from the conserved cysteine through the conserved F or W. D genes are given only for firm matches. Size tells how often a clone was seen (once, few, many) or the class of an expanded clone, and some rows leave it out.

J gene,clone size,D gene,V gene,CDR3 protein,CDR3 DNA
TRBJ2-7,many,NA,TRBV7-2,CASSLVRVAHEQYF,TGTGCCAGCAGCTTAGTGCGGGTCGCCCACGAGCAGTACTTC
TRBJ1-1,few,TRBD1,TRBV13,CASSSLGTGDLNTEAFF,TGTGCCAGCAGCTCCCTCGGGACAGGGGACTTAAACACTGAAGCTTTCTTT
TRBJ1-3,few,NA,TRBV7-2,CASSLGYGNTIYF,TGTGCCAGCAGCTTAGGGTACGGAAACACCATATATTTT
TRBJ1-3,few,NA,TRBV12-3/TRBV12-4,CASNPTDSNTIYF,TGTGCCAGCAATCCGACAGATAGTAACACCATATATTTT
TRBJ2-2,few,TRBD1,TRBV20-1,CSAKGQGASSNTGELFF,TGCAGTGCTAAAGGACAGGGGGCCTCTTCGAACACCGGGGAGCTGTTTTTT
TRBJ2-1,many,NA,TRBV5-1,CASSLVQGKNEQFF,TGCGCCAGCAGCTTGGTACAGGGTAAAAATGAGCAGTTCTTC
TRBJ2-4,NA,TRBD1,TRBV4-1,CASSQSTGVNIQYF,TGCGCCAGCAGCCAATCGACAGGGGTAAACATTCAGTACTTC
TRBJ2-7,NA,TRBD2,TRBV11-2,CASSSTGGRYYEQYF,TGTGCCAGCAGCTCTACGGGGGGGCGATACTACGAGCAGTACTTC
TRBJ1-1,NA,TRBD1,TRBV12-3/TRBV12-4,CASSLSGTENTEAFF,TGTGCCAGCAGCCTCTCCGGGACAGAGAACACTGAAGCTTTCTTT
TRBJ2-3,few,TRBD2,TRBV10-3,CAIGTTEDTQYF,TGTGCCATCGGGACTACGGAAGATACGCAGTATTTT
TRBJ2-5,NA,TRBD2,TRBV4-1,CASSPRGRGPQETQYF,TGCGCCAGCAGCCCACGTGGGAGGGGTCCTCAAGAGACCCAGTACTTC
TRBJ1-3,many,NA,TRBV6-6,CASIQQSGNTIYF,TGTGCCAGCATCCAACAATCTGGAAACACCATATATTTT
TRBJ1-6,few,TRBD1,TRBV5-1,CASSSGTGADSPLHF,TGCGCCAGCAGCTCCGGGACAGGGGCGGATTCACCCCTCCACTTT
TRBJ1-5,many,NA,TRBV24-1,CATSVDGNQPQHF,TGTGCCACCAGTGTGGATGGCAATCAGCCCCAGCATTTT
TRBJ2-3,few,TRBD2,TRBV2,CASSGLAGGPSTDTQYF,TGTGCCAGCAGTGGACTAGCGGGGGGGCCTAGCACAGATACGCAGTATTTT
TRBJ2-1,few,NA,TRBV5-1,CASSPRLGSAEQFF,TGCGCCAGCAGCCCCAGACTAGGTTCGGCTGAGCAGTTCTTC
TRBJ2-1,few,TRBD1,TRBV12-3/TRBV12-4,CASRDSNNEQFF,TGTGCCAGCCGGGACAGCAACAATGAGCAGTTCTTC
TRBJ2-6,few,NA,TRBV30,CAWSHISGANVLTF,TGTGCCTGGAGCCATATCTCTGGGGCCAACGTCCTGACTTTC
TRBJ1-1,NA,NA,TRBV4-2,CASSQENKGEAFF,TGTGCCAGCAGCCAAGAGAATAAGGGGGAAGCTTTCTTT
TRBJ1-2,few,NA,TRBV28,CASRPPTGSYTF,TGTGCCAGCAGACCTCCGACAGGCTCATACACCTTC
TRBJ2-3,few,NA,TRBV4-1,CASSQERPGDTQYF,TGCGCCAGCAGCCAAGAACGGCCCGGCGATACGCAGTATTTT
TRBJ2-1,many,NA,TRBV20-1,CSVGGAGYNEQFF,TGCAGTGTGGGGGGGGCTGGCTACAATGAGCAGTTCTTC
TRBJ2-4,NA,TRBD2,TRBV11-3,CASMVLKAGGRAKNIQYF,TGTGCCAGCATGGTGTTAAAAGCGGGGGGGCGGGCCAAAAACATTCAGTACTTC
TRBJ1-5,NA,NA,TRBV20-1,CSASGAYRPQHF,TGCAGTGCTAGTGGGGCCTACCGGCCCCAGCATTTT
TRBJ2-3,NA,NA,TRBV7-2,CASSRPGLLTQYF,TGTGCCAGCAGCAGACCTGGGCTCCTTACGCAGTATTTT
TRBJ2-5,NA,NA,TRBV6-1,CASVRRAGQETQYF,TGTGCCAGCGTGAGGCGAGCGGGCCAAGAGACCCAGTACTTC
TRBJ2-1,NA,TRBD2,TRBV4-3,CASSQDGLAGREQFF,TGCGCCAGCAGCCAAGATGGGCTAGCGGGGCGGGAGCAGTTCTTC
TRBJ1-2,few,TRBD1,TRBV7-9,CASSLGGGQYYGYTF,TGTGCCAGCAGCTTGGGAGGGGGACAGTACTATGGCTACACCTTC
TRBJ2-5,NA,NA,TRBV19,CASRVGRGRGETQYF,TGTGCCAGTAGAGTAGGTCGGGGGCGAGGGGAGACCCAGTACTTC
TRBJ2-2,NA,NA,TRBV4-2,CASSQGQAPGELFF,TGTGCCAGCAGCCAAGGCCAAGCTCCCGGGGAGCTGTTTTTT
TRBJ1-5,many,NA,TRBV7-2,CASSFRIDNQPQHF,TGTGCCAGCAGCTTCAGGATTGATAATCAGCCCCAGCATTTT
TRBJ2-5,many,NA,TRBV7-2,CASSLARTQETQYF,TGTGCCAGCAGCTTAGCTCGGACCCAAGAGACCCAGTACTTC
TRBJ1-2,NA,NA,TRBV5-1,CASSESVGDNYGYTF,TGCGCCAGCAGCGAAAGCGTCGGGGATAACTATGGCTACACCTTC
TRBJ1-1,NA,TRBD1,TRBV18,CASSPTTGARTEAFF,TGTGCCAGCTCACCGACAACAGGGGCGAGGACTGAAGCTTTCTTT
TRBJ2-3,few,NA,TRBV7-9,CASSLYASTDTQYF,TGTGCCAGCAGCTTATACGCAAGCACAGATACGCAGTATTTT
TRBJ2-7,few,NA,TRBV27,CASESLVTYEQYF,TGTGCCAGCGAATCTCTAGTCACCTACGAGCAGTACTTC
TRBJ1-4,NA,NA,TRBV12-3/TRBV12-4,CASSFRGTNEKLFF,TGTGCCAGCAGTTTCCGGGGTACTAATGAAAAACTGTTTTTT
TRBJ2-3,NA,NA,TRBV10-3,CAISEKDRGTDTQYF,TGTGCCATCAGTGAGAAGGACAGAGGCACAGATACGCAGTATTTT
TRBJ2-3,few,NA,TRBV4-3,CASSQDQPGVYLDTQYF,TGCGCCAGCAGCCAAGATCAACCAGGGGTGTACCTAGATACGCAGTATTTT
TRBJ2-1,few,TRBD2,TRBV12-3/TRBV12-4,CASSSTSGGAHEQFF,TGTGCCAGCAGTTCAACTAGCGGGGGGGCCCATGAGCAGTTCTTC
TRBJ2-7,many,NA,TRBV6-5,CASSYTVTNEQYF,TGTGCCAGCAGTTACACGGTTACCAACGAGCAGTACTTC
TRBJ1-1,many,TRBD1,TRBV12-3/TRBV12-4,CASSQGARNTEAFF,TGTGCCAGCAGTCAGGGGGCGCGAAACACTGAAGCTTTCTTT
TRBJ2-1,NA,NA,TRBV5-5,CASSRLRTAGSEQFF,TGTGCCAGCAGCCGACTTCGGACAGCAGGTAGTGAGCAGTTCTTC
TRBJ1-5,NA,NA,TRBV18,CASSPQGGGVQPQHF,TGTGCCAGCTCTCCACAGGGAGGTGGTGTTCAGCCCCAGCATTTT
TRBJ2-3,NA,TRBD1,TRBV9,CASSPRTGTQYF,TGTGCCAGCAGCCCCCGGACAGGCACGCAGTATTTT